The T cell receptor (beta chain) under discussion was sequenced for a study of CD8 T cells in ankylosing spondylitis. Broader study findings: Typical of ankylosing spondylitis blood, it appeared, was a TCR beta motif of several highly homologous variants. Relatively rare in peripheral blood, disease-linked clones were also CD8+.

Quantitative molecular-barcoded 5'-RACE generated the TCR beta libraries. Using its own MiXCR run on the 5' RACE reads, TCRdb lists one record per CDR3 protein. The sample holds a few hundred thousand distinct CDR3 sequences; 11% are singletons and the top ten take roughly a tenth. With regard to this clonotype: The target antigen is unknown.

Trimming cost V 3 bases and J 5 bases; bases outside gene matches: 9. The CDR3 totals 14 residues. Germline lookup yields CDR1 DFQATT and CDR2 SNEGSKA (reference sequence). The V call is TRBV20-1, the J call TRBJ2-7; 8 bases fit TRBD1. This clonotype was obtained from a female donor with ankylosing spondylitis or in good health (not recorded which). The sequencing input was blood, either unsorted or a sorted T cell fraction (not recorded which). This chain's CDR3 is CSASAQGAVDEQYF. In DNA, the CDR3 is TGCAGTGCTAGTGCGCAGGGGGCGGTGGACGAGCAGTACTTC.